The sequence of this TCR beta chain was determined in a study of shared T cell receptors in the human thymus. Sequenced by immunoSEQ multiplex PCR; TCRdb stores in-frame clones only, minus some. The sample holds some 660,000 clones, around 87% seen once. The data also belong to a second study, concerning human thymus T cells. As that study records: Immunologically healthy infants in Finland undergoing congenital heart defect surgery were the donors. Thymus tissue for the work was resected from patients undergoing corrective heart surgery. It looked as if thymic and blood repertoires used V and J genes in a biased way. Thymic TCR repertoires of unrelated people reportedly overlapped highly.

The sample was thymocytes. This TCR was sampled from a boy under two years old with a congenital heart defect.

The CDR3 loop reads CASSEGTSSSTDTQYF. CDR3 sequence (DNA): TGTGCCAGCAGTGAAGGGACTAGCTCTAGCACAGATACGCAGTATTTT. The chain recombines TRBV2 with TRBJ2-3; 8 positions agree with TRBD2. Trimming removed 1 base from V and 0 bases from J; junction bases left unmatched: 3. Per the germline V gene, CDR1 is SNHLY and CDR2 is FYNNEI. This CDR3 has 16 residues.